The rows below give T cell receptor beta chains drawn from one sample of a study of blood T cell repertoires in COVID-19. The assay was immunoSEQ multiplex PCR, and TCRdb's table has in-frame clones only and misses some. Of 300,000 to 400,000 clones in the sample, about 90% are singletons; the top ten hold around 6.6%. The source material was peripheral blood. These receptors came from a woman in her sixties or seventies with COVID-19, enrolled during active disease. Both conserved end residues are part of each CDR3. D genes are given only for firm matches. Only some rows state a clone size, as once, few, many or a class for expanded clones.

d_gene,abundance,j_gene,v_gene,CDR3aa,CDR3nt
TRBD2,-,TRBJ2-3,TRBV6-5,CASSSLAGGVTDTQYF,TGTGCCAGCAGTTCCCTAGCGGGGGGTGTGACAGATACGCAGTATTTT
TRBD1,once,TRBJ2-7,TRBV18,CASSPTGDEQYF,TGTGCCAGCTCACCGACAGGGGATGAGCAGTACTTC
-,-,TRBJ2-3,TRBV27,CASSLGTFTSTDTQYF,TGTGCCAGCAGTTTAGGGACTTTTACTAGCACAGATACGCAGTATTTT
-,-,TRBJ2-1,TRBV28,CASSTEMVSSYNEQFF,TGTGCCAGCAGTACAGAAATGGTTAGCTCCTACAATGAGCAGTTCTTC
-,-,TRBJ1-3,TRBV6-5,CASTGTFGNTIYF,TGTGCCAGCACAGGTACCTTCGGAAACACCATATATTTT
-,-,TRBJ1-5,TRBV30,CAWSVSASRSNQPQHF,TGTGCCTGGAGTGTATCGGCTTCTAGGAGCAATCAGCCCCAGCATTTT
TRBD2,-,TRBJ2-7,TRBV19,CASSRGLAGYEQYF,TGTGCCAGTAGCCGGGGACTAGCGGGCTACGAGCAGTACTTC
-,-,TRBJ1-5,TRBV3-1/TRBV3-2,CASSQGTRADQPQHF,TGTGCCAGCAGCCAAGGTACCAGGGCTGATCAGCCCCAGCATTTT
TRBD1,-,TRBJ1-2,TRBV7-2,CASSEDRIYGYTF,TGTGCCAGCAGCGAGGACAGGATTTATGGCTACACCTTC
TRBD1,-,TRBJ1-2,TRBV6-5,CASSYSVTGTLGGYTF,TGTGCCAGCAGTTACTCCGTGACAGGGACTTTAGGGGGCTACACCTTC
TRBD1,-,TRBJ1-2,TRBV11-2,CASSGQGAGGYTF,TGTGCCAGCAGTGGACAGGGGGCTGGAGGCTACACCTTC